The 27 T cell receptor beta chains in this list originate from one sample, sequenced in a study of CDR3 diversity in severe acne. MiXCR, applied by TCRdb to the PCR reads, yields one record per CDR3 protein. The sample includes under 100,000 distinct CDR3 sequences, 45% to 50% of them seen just once. Sequenced sample: blood. The origin of the receptors is a male donor in good health, serving as a control.

This chain links TRBV5-4 with TRBJ2-7, with a weak D call TRBD2 (5 bases). The V end lost 1 base, the J end lost 2 bases, and 16 bases lay between the germline ends. The CDR3 has 16 amino acids. Per the germline V gene, CDR1 is SGHNT and CDR2 is YYREEE (reference sequence). Here the CDR3 reads CASSLHRTGNPYEQYF. CDR3 sequence (DNA): TGTGCCAGCAGCTTGCACCGAACCGGGAACCCCTACGAGCAGTACTTC.

This clonotype was counted many times. The J gene is TRBJ1-2, the V gene TRBV6-1; D uncertain. V was shortened by 3 bases and J by 4 bases, with 9 bases between the two germline ends. Germline V gene lookup returns CDR1 MNHNS and CDR2 SASEGT. This CDR3 comprises 13 residues. The DNA for the CDR3 is TGTGCCAGCAGTGACGCCGGTCGCTATGGCTACACCTTC. This translates into CASSDAGRYGYTF.

The chain carries TRBV25-1 and TRBJ1-2, with 7 bases identical to TRBD1. The CDR3 is 16 residues long. CDR1 is MGHDK and CDR2 is SYGVNS in the germline V gene. V was pared by 7 bases and J by 5 bases, with 16 bases of the junction left unmatched. The CDR3 loop reads CASTREQGPSGYGYTF. CDR3 sequence (DNA): TGTGCCAGCACTAGAGAACAGGGGCCCTCTGGATATGGCTACACCTTC.

The CDR3 DNA sequence: TGTGCCAGCAGCGTCAACAGGGGTTCTGGTGGCTACACCTTC. This codes for CASSVNRGSGGYTF. The chain couples TRBV7-2 to TRBJ1-2; 7 bases line up with TRBD1. V was clipped by 5 bases and J by 7 bases; unmatched bases: 10. CDR3 size: 14 residues. In germline, CDR1 is SGHTA, CDR2 FQGNSA.

The chain employs TRBV19 and TRBJ1-1; 11 positions agree with TRBD1. CDR1 and CDR2 (germline): LNHDA, SQIVND (reference sequence). The CDR3 length is 19 residues. Trimming at V came to 8 bases and at J to 3 bases, leaving 20 bases not matched to a gene. The CDR3 region is CASAAGQGVQSKRDTEAFF. In DNA form, the CDR3 reads TGTGCCAGTGCTGCGGGACAGGGGGTGCAATCGAAACGGGACACTGAAGCTTTCTTT.

The J gene is TRBJ1-3, the V gene TRBV9, with D perhaps TRBD1 (5 bases). Trimming cost V 1 base and J 0 bases, with 11 bases left between them. Germline CDR1 reads SGDLS; CDR2 reads YYNGEE. The CDR3 is 16 residues long. CDR3 nucleotides: TGTGCCAGCAGCGTATCAGGGACGCACTCTGGAAACACCATATATTTT. Its protein is CASSVSGTHSGNTIYF. Full variable domain (remainder filled in from reference TRBV9 and TRBJ1-3): DSGVTQTPKHLITATGQRVTLRCSPRSGDLSVYWYQQSLDQGLQFLIQYYNGEERAKGNILERFSAQQFPDLHSELNLSSLELGDSALYFCASSVSGTHSGNTIYFGEGSWLTVV.

This clonotype was seen only once. This is likely a read error, given that the CDR3 carries no conserved phenylalanine or tryptophan at its end. The CDR3 bases are TGCGCCAGCAGCTTGACTAGCGGGAGTAAGGTCGGGGAGCTGTTTCTT. Its protein is CASSLTSGSKVGELFL. This chain joins TRBV5-1 and TRBJ2-2, with 11 positions matching TRBD2. The CDR3 sequence is 16 residues long. Germline V gene sequence: CDR1 SGHRS, CDR2 YFSETQ. After removal of 1 base from V and 7 bases from J, the junction contained 6 bases not matched to a gene.

V and J are TRBV5-1 and TRBJ1-5, with D hard to call. The CDR3 length is 12 residues. The germline V gene has CDR1 SGHRS and CDR2 YFSETQ. The ends were cut back, 0 bases at V and 7 bases at J, with 5 bases in the middle. The CDR3: CASSLAGQPQHF. CDR3 DNA sequence: TGCGCCAGCAGCTTGGCAGGACAGCCCCAGCATTTT.

The gene calls are TRBV29-1 and TRBJ2-3, with 9 nucleotides matching TRBD2. CDR3 length: 18 amino acids. With V trimmed by 3 bases and J by 1 base, 14 bases remained unmatched. CDR1 is SQVTM and CDR2 is ANQGSEA in the germline V gene. The CDR3 loop is CSVEASGIFRGGTDTQYF. The CDR3 DNA follows: TGCAGCGTTGAGGCTAGCGGGATCTTTAGGGGAGGCACAGATACGCAGTATTTT.

This clonotype was counted many times. This rearrangement joins TRBV11-2 to TRBJ1-5; tentatively, D is TRBD1 (6 bases). The CDR3 loop spans 13 amino acids. Germline CDR1 SGHAT, CDR2 FQNNGV. With 2 bases removed from V and 5 bases from J, the gap between germline ends came to 7 bases. The chain's CDR3 is CASSLKGDQPQHF. The DNA of the CDR3 is TGTGCCAGCAGCTTAAAGGGGGATCAGCCCCAGCATTTT.

This clonotype has a single count. A clone one base away is much larger, so this may be a read error. The chain recombines TRBV7-2 with TRBJ1-4, with a possible D match to TRBD1 (5 bases). In germline, CDR1 is SGHTA, CDR2 FQGNSA. The CDR3 extends over 14 amino acids. Trimming took 4 bases from V and 12 from J, leaving 18 bases between them. The CDR3 sequence is CASSSGTGLAELFF. In DNA form, the CDR3 reads TGTGCCAGCAGCTCGGGGACTGGTTTGGCGGAACTGTTTTTT.

This clonotype has only one observation. This sequence joins TRBV2 and TRBJ2-7, with 10 bases identical to TRBD1. The germline gives CDR1 SNHLY, CDR2 FYNNEI. The V gene end was trimmed by 6 bases and the J gene end by 2 bases; junction bases not matched to a gene: 4. CDR3 length: 14 amino acids. The CDR3, as DNA: TGTGCCAGCAGGACAGGGGGCGACACCTACGAGCAGTACTTC. Protein: CASRTGGDTYEQYF.

The V gene is TRBV12-3 or TRBV12-4, the J gene TRBJ1-1, with a possible D match to TRBD1 (5 bases). The CDR3 totals 15 residues. Trimming shortened V by 0 bases and J by 3 bases, and 11 bases separated the two germline ends. CDR3 DNA sequence: TGTGCCAGCAGTTTAGCGCAGTGGGGCGACACTGAAGCTTTCTTT. Amino acids: CASSLAQWGDTEAFF.

The chain combines TRBV7-9 with TRBJ1-2; 11 bases fit TRBD1. There are 13 residues in the CDR3. CDR1 SEHNR and CDR2 FQNEAQ come from the germline V gene (reference sequence). V lost 3 bases to trimming and J lost 7 bases; unmatched junction nucleotides: 1. The CDR3 region is CASSFGTGGGYTF. CDR3 DNA: TGTGCCAGCAGCTTCGGGACAGGGGGTGGCTACACCTTC.

This clonotype was observed at least ten times. The J gene is TRBJ1-1, the V gene TRBV7-3; D might be TRBD1 (6 bases). Trimming left V 1 base short and J 0 bases short, with 9 bases between. Per the germline V gene, CDR1 is SGHTA and CDR2 is FQGTGA. The CDR3 consists of 15 residues. CDR3: CASSLRGGLNTEAFF. CDR3 nucleotide sequence: TGTGCCAGCAGCTTAAGAGGGGGACTGAACACTGAAGCTTTCTTT.

This clonotype was seen repeatedly, ten times or more. The chain has TRBV10-2 and TRBJ1-1; D remains ambiguous. Germline V CDR1 and CDR2: WSHSY, SAAADI. Trimming cost V 5 bases and J 3 bases, with 7 bases left between them. The length of the CDR3 is 12 residues. CDR3 in amino acids: CASSYVDTEAFF. CDR3 nucleotides: TGCGCCAGCAGTTATGTAGACACTGAAGCTTTCTTT.

The chain links TRBV20-1 to TRBJ2-3; TRBD2 agrees at 14 bases. This CDR3 spans 18 amino acids. The germline V gene has CDR1 DFQATT and CDR2 SNEGSKA (reference sequence). J lost 1 base, V lost 1 base, and 7 bases had no gene match. The CDR3 DNA sequence: TGCAGTGCTAGAGGGGGACTAGCGGGGGCCTCCGGCACAGATACGCAGTATTTT. Translated, it gives CSARGGLAGASGTDTQYF.

This clonotype showed up just a few times. J is TRBJ1-2 and V is TRBV28; D may be TRBD1 (5 bases). V was pared by 3 bases and J by 7 bases, with 18 bases between. CDR3 length: 15 residues. The germline CDR1 and CDR2 sequences are MDHEN and SYDVKM. CDR3 amino acids: CASSFYGARDTGYTF. The DNA of the CDR3 is TGTGCCAGCAGTTTTTATGGGGCGAGAGATACTGGCTACACCTTC.

This clonotype was seen at least ten times. The rearrangement joins TRBV11-2 to TRBJ1-2, with D possibly matching TRBD1 (5 bases). The CDR3 sequence is 12 residues long. In germline, CDR1 is SGHAT, CDR2 FQNNGV. Trimming removed 8 bases at V and 7 bases at J, with 14 bases between. The CDR3 here is CASEGRERGYTF. The CDR3 DNA reads TGTGCCAGCGAGGGGAGGGAACGTGGCTACACCTTC.

This chain uses TRBV30 with TRBJ2-5; TRBD1 agrees at 7 bases. Germline trimming cut 7 bases from V and 2 bases from J; bases unmatched to any gene: 7. CDR3 length: 13 residues. Germline CDR1 is GTSNPN and CDR2 is SVGIG (reference sequence). CDR3 region: CASPGRGQETQYF. CDR3 bases: TGTGCCTCCCCGGGCAGGGGGCAAGAGACCCAGTACTTC.

V usage is TRBV5-1 and J usage is TRBJ2-7; TRBD1 agrees at 7 bases. V was pared by 7 bases and J by 3 bases, with 7 bases of the junction left unmatched. The CDR3 consists of 13 residues. Germline-derived CDR1 and CDR2 are SGHRS and YFSETQ. CDR3 coding DNA: TGCGCCAGCGTACCAGCAGGGGGCTACGAGCAGTACTTC. This gives the protein CASVPAGGYEQYF. The variable domain in full, completed from reference TRBV5-1 and TRBJ2-7, reads KAGVTQTPRYLIKTRGQQVTLSCSPISGHRSVSWYQQTPGQGLQFLFEYFSETQRNKGNFPGRFSGRQFSNSRSEMNVSTLELGDSALYLCASVPAGGYEQYFGPGTRLTVT.

This clonotype ranks as medium-sized (0.01 to 0.1%). The chain joins TRBV5-1 to TRBJ2-7, with TRBD1 matching 9 bases. Germline values: CDR1 SGHRS, CDR2 YFSETQ. J lost 8 bases, V lost 8 bases, and 14 bases had no gene match. The CDR3 has 14 amino acids. DNA of the CDR3: TGCGCCAGTAATGATGAGGGACAGGGCACCAAGCAGTACTTC. Translating it yields CASNDEGQGTKQYF.

The chain joins TRBV10-3 to TRBJ1-1, with TRBD1 matching 7 bases. The junction had 11 bases not matched to a gene; V was cut back by 10 bases and J by 0 bases. Germline V gene data show CDR1 as ENHRY and CDR2 as SYGVKD. The length of the CDR3 is 15 residues. For the CDR3, the DNA is TGTGCCAGCAATCCTTCGGGACAGCTGAACACTGAAGCTTTCTTT. The encoded protein is CASNPSGQLNTEAFF.

V and J are TRBV19 and TRBJ1-5; a possible D gene is TRBD1 (5 bases). Trimming took 5 bases from V and 7 from J, leaving 24 bases between them. Germline loops: CDR1 LNHDA, CDR2 SQIVND (reference sequence). This CDR3 region has 17 residues. The CDR3 DNA is TGTGCCAGTAGTCAACCGGGACGACGACTCTACGAGCAGCCCCAGCATTTT. It encodes CASSQPGRRLYEQPQHF.

About this clonotype itself: A read error may explain this, as a much larger clone is one base away. The chain recombines TRBV12-3 or TRBV12-4 with TRBJ2-2; tentatively, D is TRBD1 or TRBD2 (5 bases each). This CDR3 is built from 15 residues. CDR3 DNA: TGTGCCAGCAGTTTAGCCAGGGCGGGCACCGGGGAGCTGCTTTTT. This gives the protein CASSLARAGTGELLF.

The chain has TRBV20-1 and TRBJ2-5, with 7 bases fitting TRBD1. This CDR3 is 13 amino acids long. Looked up from germline, CDR1 is DFQATT and CDR2 is SNEGSKA (reference sequence). After removal of 6 bases from V and 5 bases from J, the junction contained 9 bases not matched to a gene. The CDR3 sequence is CSAPDRVAETQYF. CDR3 nucleotides: TGCAGTGCCCCAGACAGGGTTGCGGAGACCCAGTACTTC.

This rearrangement joins TRBV7-9 to TRBJ2-5; D uncertain. The CDR3 loop spans 14 amino acids. Germline V gene data show CDR1 as SEHNR and CDR2 as FQNEAQ (reference sequence). Trimming cost V 5 bases and J 5 bases, with 15 bases left between them. CDR3 DNA: TGTGCCAGCAGCCAAGATCCCCCTCGGGAGACCCAGTACTTC. Translating it yields CASSQDPPRETQYF.